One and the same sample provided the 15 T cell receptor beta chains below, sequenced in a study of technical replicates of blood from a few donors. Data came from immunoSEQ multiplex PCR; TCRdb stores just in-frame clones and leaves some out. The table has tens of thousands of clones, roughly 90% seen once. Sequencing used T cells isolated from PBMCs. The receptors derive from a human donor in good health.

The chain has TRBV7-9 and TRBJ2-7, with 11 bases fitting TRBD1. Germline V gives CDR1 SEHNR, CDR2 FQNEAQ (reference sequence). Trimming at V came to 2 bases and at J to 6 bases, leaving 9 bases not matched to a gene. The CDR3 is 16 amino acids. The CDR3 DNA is TGTGCCAGCAGCTTAAATTGGGACAGGGGGATTTCCGAGCAGTACTTC. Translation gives CASSLNWDRGISEQYF.

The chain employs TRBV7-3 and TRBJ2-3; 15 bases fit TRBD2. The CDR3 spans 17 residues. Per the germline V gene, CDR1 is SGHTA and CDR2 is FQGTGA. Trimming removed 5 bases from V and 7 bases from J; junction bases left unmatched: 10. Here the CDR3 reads CASSHNPGLAGGYTQYF. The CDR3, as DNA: TGTGCCAGCAGCCACAACCCGGGACTAGCGGGAGGTTATACGCAGTATTTT.

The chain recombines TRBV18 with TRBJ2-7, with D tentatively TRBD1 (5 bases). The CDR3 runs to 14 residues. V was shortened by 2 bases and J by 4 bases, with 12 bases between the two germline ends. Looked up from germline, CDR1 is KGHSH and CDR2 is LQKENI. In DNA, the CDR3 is TGTGCCAGCTCACCAAAGCAGGGATTATACGAGCAGTACTTC. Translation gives CASSPKQGLYEQYF.

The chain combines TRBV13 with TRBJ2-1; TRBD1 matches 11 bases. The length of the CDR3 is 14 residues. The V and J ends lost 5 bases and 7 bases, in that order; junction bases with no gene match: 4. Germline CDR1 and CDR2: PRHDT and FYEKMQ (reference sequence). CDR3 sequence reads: CASSDRDRGNEQFF. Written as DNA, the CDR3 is TGTGCCAGCAGCGACCGGGACAGGGGGAATGAGCAGTTCTTC.

The DNA for the CDR3 is TGTGCCAGCAGCGTAGGGATAGCGGCCGAGCAGTACTTC. It translates to CASSVGIAAEQYF. The chain couples TRBV9 to TRBJ2-7; tentatively, D is TRBD2 (6 bases). The CDR3 is 13 amino acids. The V gene's germline CDR1 is SGDLS and CDR2 YYNGEE. V dropped 0 bases and J dropped 6 bases, with 10 bases sitting between them. The whole variable domain, remainder taken from reference TRBV9 and TRBJ2-7, is DSGVTQTPKHLITATGQRVTLRCSPRSGDLSVYWYQQSLDQGLQFLIQYYNGEERAKGNILERFSAQQFPDLHSELNLSSLELGDSALYFCASSVGIAAEQYFGPGTRLTVT.

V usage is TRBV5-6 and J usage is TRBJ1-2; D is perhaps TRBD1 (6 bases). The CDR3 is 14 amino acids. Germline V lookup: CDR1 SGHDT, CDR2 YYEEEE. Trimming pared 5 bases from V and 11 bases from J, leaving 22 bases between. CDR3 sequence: CASSSQGGWSRYTF. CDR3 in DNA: TGTGCCAGCAGTTCGCAAGGGGGTTGGAGTCGGTACACCTTC.

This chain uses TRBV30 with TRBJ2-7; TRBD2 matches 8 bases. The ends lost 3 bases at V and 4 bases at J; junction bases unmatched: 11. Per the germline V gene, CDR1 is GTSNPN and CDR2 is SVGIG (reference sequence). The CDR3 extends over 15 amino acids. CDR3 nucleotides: TGTGCCTGGAGGGAAAGTAGCGGGGTGTATTACGAGCAGTACTTC. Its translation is CAWRESSGVYYEQYF.

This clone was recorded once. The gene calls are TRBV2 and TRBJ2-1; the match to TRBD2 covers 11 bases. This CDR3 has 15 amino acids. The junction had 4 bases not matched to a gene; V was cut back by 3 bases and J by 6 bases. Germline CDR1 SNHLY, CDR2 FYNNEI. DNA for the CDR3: TGTGCCAGCAGTGAGGGGACTAGCGGACTCAATGAGCAGTTCTTC. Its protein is CASSEGTSGLNEQFF.

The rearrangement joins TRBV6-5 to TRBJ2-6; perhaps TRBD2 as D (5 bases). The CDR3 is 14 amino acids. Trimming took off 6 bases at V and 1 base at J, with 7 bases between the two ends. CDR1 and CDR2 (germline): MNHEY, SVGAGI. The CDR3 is CASRRGSGANVLTF. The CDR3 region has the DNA TGTGCCAGCAGGAGAGGGTCTGGGGCCAACGTCCTGACTTTC.

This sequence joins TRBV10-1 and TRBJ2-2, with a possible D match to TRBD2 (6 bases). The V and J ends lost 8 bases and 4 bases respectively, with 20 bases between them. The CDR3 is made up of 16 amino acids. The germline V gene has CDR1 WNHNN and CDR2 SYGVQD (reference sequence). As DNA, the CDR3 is TGCGCCAGCCCCGGAGATCGGGAGACGGGCACCGGGGAGCTGTTTTTT. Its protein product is CASPGDRETGTGELFF.

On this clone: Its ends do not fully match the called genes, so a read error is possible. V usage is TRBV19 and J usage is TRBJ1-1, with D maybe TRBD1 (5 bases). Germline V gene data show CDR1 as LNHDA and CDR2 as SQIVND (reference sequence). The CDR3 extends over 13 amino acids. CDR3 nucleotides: TGTGCCAGTAGAATAGACAGGAACACTGAAGCTTTCTTT. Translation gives CASRIDRNTEAFF.

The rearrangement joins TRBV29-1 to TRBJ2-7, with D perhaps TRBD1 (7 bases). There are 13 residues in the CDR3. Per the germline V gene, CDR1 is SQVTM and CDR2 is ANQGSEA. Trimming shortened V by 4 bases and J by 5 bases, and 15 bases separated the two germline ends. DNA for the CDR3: TGCAGCGTTGTTCCAGGGGGGCGCCACGAGCAGTACTTC. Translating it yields CSVVPGGRHEQYF.

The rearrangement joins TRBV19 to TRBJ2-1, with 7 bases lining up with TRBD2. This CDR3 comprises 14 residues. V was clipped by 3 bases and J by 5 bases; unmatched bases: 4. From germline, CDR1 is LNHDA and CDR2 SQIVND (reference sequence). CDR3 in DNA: TGTGCCAGTAGTATCACTAGCGACCACAATGAGCAGTTCTTC. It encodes CASSITSDHNEQFF. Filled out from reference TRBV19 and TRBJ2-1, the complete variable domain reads DGGITQSPKYLFRKEGQNVTLSCEQNLNHDAMYWYRQDPGQGLRLIYYSQIVNDFQKGDIAEGYSVSREKKESFPLTVTSAQKNPTAFYLCASSITSDHNEQFFGPGTRLTVL.

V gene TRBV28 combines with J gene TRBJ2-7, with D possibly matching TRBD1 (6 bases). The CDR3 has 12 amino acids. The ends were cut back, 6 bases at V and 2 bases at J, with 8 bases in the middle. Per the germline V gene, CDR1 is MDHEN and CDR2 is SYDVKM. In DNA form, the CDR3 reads TGTGCCAGCAGACGGGACACCTACGAGCAGTACTTC. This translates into CASRRDTYEQYF. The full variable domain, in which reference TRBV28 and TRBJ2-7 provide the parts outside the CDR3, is DVKVTQSSRYLVKRTGEKVFLECVQDMDHENMFWYRQDPGLGLRLIYFSYDVKMKEKGDIPEGYSVSREKKERFSLILESASTNQTSMYLCASRRDTYEQYFGPGTRLTVT.

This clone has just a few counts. In DNA, the CDR3 is TGCGCCAGCAGCCAAGATGACGGGGGAAACACTGAAGCTTTCTTT. The encoded protein is CASSQDDGGNTEAFF. The chain links TRBV4-3 to TRBJ1-1; possible D gene TRBD1, 5 bases. V was cut by 0 bases and J by 2 bases, with 10 bases left in between. Germline V gene sequence: CDR1 LGHNA, CDR2 YSLEER. The CDR3 totals 15 residues.